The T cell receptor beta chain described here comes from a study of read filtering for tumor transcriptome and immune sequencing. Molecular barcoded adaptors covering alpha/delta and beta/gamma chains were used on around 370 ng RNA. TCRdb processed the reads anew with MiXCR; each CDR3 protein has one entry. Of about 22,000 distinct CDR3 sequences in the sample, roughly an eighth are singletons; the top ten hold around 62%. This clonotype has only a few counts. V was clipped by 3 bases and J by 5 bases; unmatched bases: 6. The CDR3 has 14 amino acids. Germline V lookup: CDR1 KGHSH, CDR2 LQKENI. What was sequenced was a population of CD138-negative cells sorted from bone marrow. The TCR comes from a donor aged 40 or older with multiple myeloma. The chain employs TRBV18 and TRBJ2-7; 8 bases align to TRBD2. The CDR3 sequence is CASSPGTRGDEQYF. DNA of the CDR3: TGTGCCAGCTCACCCGGGACTAGAGGAGACGAGCAGTACTTC.